The 5 T cell receptor beta chains reported below all come from one sample, sequenced in a study of cytomegalovirus exposure and HLA in healthy donors. Use of 60 Vbeta and 13 Jbeta primers characterized the PCR. Method: immunoSEQ multiplex PCR; TCRdb's copy keeps in-frame clones and lacks some. Here the sample spans 150,000 to 250,000 clones, approximately 85% being singletons. Sequencing used PBMCs. All receptors come from a woman in her fifties or sixties in good health and CMV-seropositive.

The chain recombines TRBV5-4 with TRBJ2-5; 7 bases agree with TRBD1. The end of the DNA aligns better with TRBJ2-7, so the J call may be wrong. The CDR3 spans 14 residues. Germline V gene sequence: CDR1 SGHNT, CDR2 YYREEE (reference sequence). The CDR3 loop is CASSAGTVSYEQYF. The CDR3 DNA follows: TGTGCCAGCAGCGCCGGGACAGTCTCCTACGAGCAGTACTTC.

The gene calls are TRBV12-2 and TRBJ2-3; TRBD2 is the table's D call, not checked against the DNA. TRBV12-2 is a known pseudogene. This CDR3 comprises 16 residues. In nucleotides, the CDR3 is TGTGCAAACCTCCGTCCCCGGACTACCAGCACAGATACGCAGTATTTT. It translates to CANLRPRTTSTDTQYF.

The chain has TRBV15 and TRBJ2-3; D may be TRBD2 (6 bases). The CDR3 covers 13 residues. In germline, CDR1 is LNHNV, CDR2 YYDKDF (reference sequence). Trimming took 5 bases from V and 4 from J, leaving 10 bases between them. The CDR3 DNA is TGTGCCACCAGCCTTTCGGGGGCAGATACGCAGTATTTT. Translation: CATSLSGADTQYF.

V and J are TRBV5-1 and TRBJ2-5, with D perhaps TRBD2 (6 bases). The CDR3 totals 13 residues. Trimming took off 4 bases at V and 5 bases at J, with 12 bases between the two ends. The germline V gene has CDR1 SGHRS and CDR2 YFSETQ. CDR3 bases: TGCGCCAGCAGCGCGGGGCCACCGGAGACCCAGTACTTC. Its protein is CASSAGPPETQYF.

V gene TRBV19 combines with J gene TRBJ2-2; tentatively, D is TRBD1 (5 bases). The CDR3 is made up of 17 amino acids. From germline, CDR1 is LNHDA and CDR2 SQIVND (reference sequence). V lost 1 base to trimming and J lost 2 bases, with 14 bases between them. CDR3 in amino acids: CASSIGPQGFNTGELFF. The CDR3 region has the DNA TGTGCCAGTAGTATAGGCCCGCAGGGCTTTAACACCGGGGAGCTGTTTTTT. The entire variable domain, with the rest obtained from reference TRBV19 and TRBJ2-2, is as follows: DGGITQSPKYLFRKEGQNVTLSCEQNLNHDAMYWYRQDPGQGLRLIYYSQIVNDFQKGDIAEGYSVSREKKESFPLTVTSAQKNPTAFYLCASSIGPQGFNTGELFFGEGSRLTVL.